This T cell receptor (beta chain) was sequenced for a study of blood T cells in healthy people across ages. Findings of the study overall: More naive CD4+ cells and higher diversity were found in long-lived than in aged donors. Age brought a roughly linear fall in TCR beta diversity measured per million T cells.

This clonotype appeared many times. The antigen is undetermined. Drawing of peripheral blood yielded approximately 10 milliliters from each donor. A J-beta primer mix and a sample-barcoded 5' primer were used in a second PCR of roughly 6 to 11 cycles. Each cDNA was tagged by a template-switch adaptor containing 12 random nucleotides. TCRdb recomputed calls from the 5' RACE reads with MiXCR, one row per CDR3 protein. The sample records about 640,000 distinct CDR3 sequences, 25% to 35% being singletons. This CDR3 has 13 residues. In germline, CDR1 is LGHDT, CDR2 YNNKEL (reference sequence). V shed 2 bases and J shed 0 bases, with 4 bases lying between them.

The gene calls are TRBV3-1 and TRBJ1-1, with no clear D. Sequencing was performed on blood. The source of this sequence is a woman aged 80 or over in good health. The CDR3, as DNA: TGTGCCAGCAGCCAAAAATTGAACACTGAAGCTTTCTTT. This gives the protein CASSQKLNTEAFF. The full variable domain, with the rest looked up from reference TRBV3-1 and TRBJ1-1, is DTAVSQTPKYLVTQMGNDKSIKCEQNLGHDTMYWYKQDSKKFLKIMFSYNNKELIINETVPNRFSPKSPDKAHLNLHINSLELGDSAVYFCASSQKLNTEAFFGQGTRLTVV.